This TCR beta chain was sequenced in a study of cytomegalovirus exposure and HLA in healthy donors. The CDR3 runs 13 residues. Trimming took 1 base from V and 7 from J, leaving 10 bases between them. Germline assignment: CDR1 SGHNT and CDR2 YENEEA. Use of 60 Vbeta and 13 Jbeta primers characterized the PCR. Here immunoSEQ multiplex PCR was the method, and the copy in TCRdb shows in-frame clones only, minus some. The table has 90,000 to 130,000 clones, about 76% seen once. This clone was found a few times. As yet, its antigen is unknown. Study-level points and caveats: Solely CMV serostatus was available to characterize immune exposure. Exclusion applied to some V segments, including TRBV6-2 and TRBV6-3, as they were indistinguishable.

The chain employs TRBV11-3 and TRBJ1-2; D unresolved. Sequenced input: PBMCs. The clonotype originates from a man younger than 40 in good health and CMV-seropositive. The CDR3 DNA sequence: TGTGCCAGCAGCTTAGGTACTCCAGGTGGCTACACCTTC. Its translation is CASSLGTPGGYTF.